The sequence of this T cell receptor beta chain was determined in a study of regulatory T cells in long-lasting Graves disease. Study information: Persistent Graves' disease denoted over 5 years of antithyroid drugs plus positive TSH receptor antibodies.

General study findings and limits: Segments TRBV28, TRBJ1-2 and TRBJ2-5 showed preferential usage in persistent disease.

Through Arm-PCR of CDR3 regions and iRepertoire HTBI primers, TCR beta libraries were built. TCRdb used MiXCR to reprocess the multiplex PCR reads, holding one entry per CDR3 protein. This table holds around 400,000 distinct CDR3 sequences, 20% to 30% found once. CDR3 length: 15 residues. Germline CDR1 is MNHNS and CDR2 is SASEGT. The junction had 7 bases not matched to a gene; V was cut back by 7 bases and J by 2 bases. Concerning this clonotype itself: Antigen: not known.

Time point described: persistent/refractory GD, antithyroid drugs over 5 years with positive TRAb. The TCR library was prepared using RNA isolated from PBMCs. Per American Thyroid Association guidelines, Graves' disease was diagnosed. The source material was peripheral blood mononuclear cells (PBMCs), sampled when the disease was refractory, from a patient treated with antithyroid drugs. This TCR derives from a female donor with Graves disease. The gene calls are TRBV6-1 and TRBJ1-3; 8 bases match TRBD1. The CDR3 sequence is CASIRDRGPGNTIYF. The CDR3 bases are TGTGCCAGCATTCGTGACAGGGGACCTGGAAACACCATATATTTT.